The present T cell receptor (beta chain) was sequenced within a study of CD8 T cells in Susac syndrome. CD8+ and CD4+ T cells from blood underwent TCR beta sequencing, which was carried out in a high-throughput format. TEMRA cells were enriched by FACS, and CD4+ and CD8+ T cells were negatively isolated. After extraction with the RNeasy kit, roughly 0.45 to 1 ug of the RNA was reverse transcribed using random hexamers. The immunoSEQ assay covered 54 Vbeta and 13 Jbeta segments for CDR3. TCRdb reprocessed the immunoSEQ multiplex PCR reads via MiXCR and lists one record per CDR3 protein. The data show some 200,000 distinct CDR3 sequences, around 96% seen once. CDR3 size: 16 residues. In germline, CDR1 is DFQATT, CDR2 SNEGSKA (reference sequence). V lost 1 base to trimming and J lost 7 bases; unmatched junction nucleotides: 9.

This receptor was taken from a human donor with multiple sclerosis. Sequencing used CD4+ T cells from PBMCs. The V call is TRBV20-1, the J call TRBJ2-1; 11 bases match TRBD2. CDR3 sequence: CSARVLAGGTVNEQFF. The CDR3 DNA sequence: TGCAGTGCTAGAGTATTAGCGGGGGGGACGGTTAATGAGCAGTTCTTC.